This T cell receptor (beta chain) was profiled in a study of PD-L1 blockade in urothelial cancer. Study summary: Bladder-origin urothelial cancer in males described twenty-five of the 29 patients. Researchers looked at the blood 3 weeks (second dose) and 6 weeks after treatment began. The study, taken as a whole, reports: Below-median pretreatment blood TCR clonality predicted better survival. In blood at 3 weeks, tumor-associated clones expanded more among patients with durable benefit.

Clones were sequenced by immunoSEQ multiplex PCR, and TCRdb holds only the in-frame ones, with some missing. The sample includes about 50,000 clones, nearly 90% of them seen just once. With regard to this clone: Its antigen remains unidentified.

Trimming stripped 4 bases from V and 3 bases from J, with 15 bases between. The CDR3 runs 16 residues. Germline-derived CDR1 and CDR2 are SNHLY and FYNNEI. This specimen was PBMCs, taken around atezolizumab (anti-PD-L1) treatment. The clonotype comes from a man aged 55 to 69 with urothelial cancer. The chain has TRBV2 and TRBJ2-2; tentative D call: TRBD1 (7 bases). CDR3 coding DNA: TGTGCCAGCAGTGCAGCCAGGGGGGCGTACACCGGGGAGCTGTTTTTT. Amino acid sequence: CASSAARGAYTGELFF. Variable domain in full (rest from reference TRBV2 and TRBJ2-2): EPEVTQTPSHQVTQMGQEVILRCVPISNHLYFYWYRQILGQKVEFLVSFYNNEISEKSEIFDDQFSVERPDGSNFTLKIRSTKLEDSAMYFCASSAARGAYTGELFFGEGSRLTVL.